This T cell receptor (beta chain) was captured in a study of OX40 agonist ivuxolimab in advanced cancers. Study as a whole: Each patient was given ivuxolimab into a vein every 2 weeks, at 0.01 to 10 mg/kg.

Profiled with immunoSEQ multiplex PCR; TCRdb holds only in-frame clones, not every one. The data show about 62,000 clones, around nine tenths seen once. The sequence was obtained from an adult with an advanced solid tumor such as melanoma, head and neck, liver or kidney cancer. This material consisted of CD4+ or CD8+ T cells sorted from blood, taken in a trial of the OX40 agonist ivuxolimab.

This chain's CDR3 is CAIRQDRVLYNEQFF. Written as DNA, the CDR3 is TGTGCCATCAGGCAGGACAGGGTGCTATACAATGAGCAGTTCTTC. J is TRBJ2-1 and V is TRBV10-3; 8 bases match TRBD1. The CDR3 has 15 amino acids. Germline assignment: CDR1 ENHRY and CDR2 SYGVKD. Unmatched junction bases numbered 8, after V lost 6 bases and J lost 4 bases.